A selection of T cell receptor beta chains follows, all from one sample in a study of cytomegalovirus exposure and HLA in healthy donors. Sequencing used immunoSEQ multiplex PCR; TCRdb keeps in-frame clones, though not all of them. The table shows over 75,000 clones, with under 95% occurring only once. Sequenced input: PBMCs. The receptors were gathered from a young man in good health and CMV-seronegative. The CDR3 runs from the conserved cysteine through the conserved F or W. D genes are given only for firm matches. Size is omitted from some rows. Given values are once, few, many or a class for expanded clones.

V gene: TRBV4-1; clone size: once; D gene: .; J gene: TRBJ2-7; CDR3 DNA: TGCGCCAGCAGCCAAAGAAATGACCGACTAGGCATGTACGAGCAGTACTTC; CDR3 protein: CASSQRNDRLGMYEQYF
V gene: TRBV4-1; clone size: .; D gene: .; J gene: TRBJ2-1; CDR3 DNA: TGCGCCAGCAGCTCTCCCACTAGCAGCCCCAACAATGAGCAGTTCTTC; CDR3 protein: CASSSPTSSPNNEQFF
V gene: TRBV10-3; clone size: .; D gene: .; J gene: TRBJ1-6; CDR3 DNA: TGTGCCATCAGTGAGTCGATTTCGGATCAGGGCCTTAATTCACCCCTCCACTTT; CDR3 protein: CAISESISDQGLNSPLHF
V gene: TRBV5-8; clone size: .; D gene: .; J gene: TRBJ2-7; CDR3 DNA: TGTGCCAGCAGCCAGCAGGGGTACGAGCAGTACTTC; CDR3 protein: CASSQQGYEQYF
V gene: TRBV30; clone size: .; D gene: TRBD1; J gene: TRBJ2-7; CDR3 DNA: TGTGCCTGGAGTGTATACAGGGGGGCCGAGCAGTACTTC; CDR3 protein: CAWSVYRGAEQYF
V gene: TRBV30; clone size: .; D gene: .; J gene: TRBJ2-7; CDR3 DNA: TGTGCCTGCACACCTCGCTCCTACGAGCAGTACTTC; CDR3 protein: CACTPRSYEQYF
V gene: TRBV7-6; clone size: .; D gene: .; J gene: TRBJ1-3; CDR3 DNA: TGTGCCAGCAGCGACCCGAGGCGGGGAACCACCATATATTTT; CDR3 protein: CASSDPRRGTTIYF
V gene: TRBV5-1; clone size: once; D gene: .; J gene: TRBJ1-6; CDR3 DNA: TGCGCCAGCAGCTTCAAAGGAGGGAGCAATTCACCCCTCCACTTT; CDR3 protein: CASSFKGGSNSPLHF
V gene: TRBV10-3; clone size: .; D gene: .; J gene: TRBJ1-1; CDR3 DNA: TGTGCCATCAGTGAGAATTCGGGCACTGAAGCTTTCTTT; CDR3 protein: CAISENSGTEAFF
V gene: TRBV11-2; clone size: .; D gene: .; J gene: TRBJ1-1; CDR3 DNA: TGTGCCAGCAGCTTAGGGCAGGGAGGCACTGAAGCTTTCTTT; CDR3 protein: CASSLGQGGTEAFF
V gene: TRBV27; clone size: .; D gene: .; J gene: TRBJ2-7; CDR3 DNA: TGTGCCAGTGGACAGCTTTTCTACGAGCAGTACTTC; CDR3 protein: CASGQLFYEQYF
V gene: TRBV10-3; clone size: .; D gene: .; J gene: TRBJ2-4; CDR3 DNA: TGTGCCATCAGTGAGTCGTTGGTGGAGAGAAACAAAAACATTCAGTACTTC; CDR3 protein: CAISESLVERNKNIQYF
V gene: TRBV2; clone size: .; D gene: TRBD1; J gene: TRBJ2-1; CDR3 DNA: TGTGCCAGCAGGAACCCCGGGACAGGGGTCAATGAGCAGTTCTTC; CDR3 protein: CASRNPGTGVNEQFF
V gene: TRBV7-9; clone size: .; D gene: .; J gene: TRBJ2-5; CDR3 DNA: TGTGCCAGCAGCTTGGCCCACCAACAAGAGACCCAGTACTTC; CDR3 protein: CASSLAHQQETQYF
V gene: TRBV11-2; clone size: .; D gene: .; J gene: TRBJ1-3; CDR3 DNA: TGTGCCAGCGGGACTCGGCAGTCTGGAAACACCATATATTTT; CDR3 protein: CASGTRQSGNTIYF
V gene: TRBV2; clone size: .; D gene: .; J gene: TRBJ2-3; CDR3 DNA: TGTGCCAGCAGTGGGACTAGCACAGATACGCAGTATTTT; CDR3 protein: CASSGTSTDTQYF
V gene: TRBV10-1; clone size: .; D gene: .; J gene: TRBJ2-2; CDR3 DNA: TGCGCCAGTGCCGGACACAACACCGGGGAGCTGTTTTTT; CDR3 protein: CASAGHNTGELFF
V gene: TRBV4-1; clone size: .; D gene: .; J gene: TRBJ1-1; CDR3 DNA: TGCGCCAGCAGCCAAGAGTTCTGGTACAGGGTGGACACTGAAGCTTTCTTT; CDR3 protein: CASSQEFWYRVDTEAFF
V gene: TRBV28; clone size: .; D gene: .; J gene: TRBJ1-2; CDR3 DNA: TGTGCCAGCTCGGCAGGGGTTAACTATGGCTACACCTTC; CDR3 protein: CASSAGVNYGYTF
V gene: TRBV11-3; clone size: .; D gene: TRBD1; J gene: TRBJ2-2; CDR3 DNA: TGTGCCAGCAGCGCAGGGGGCTGGGGAATCGGGGAGCTGTTTTTT; CDR3 protein: CASSAGGWGIGELFF
V gene: TRBV5-6; clone size: .; D gene: TRBD1; J gene: TRBJ1-2; CDR3 DNA: TGTGCCAGCAGCTTATCGCCAGGGGGCTATGGCTACACCTTC; CDR3 protein: CASSLSPGGYGYTF
V gene: TRBV27; clone size: .; D gene: .; J gene: TRBJ1-4; CDR3 DNA: TGTGCCAGCAGTTTATCGTACAGCACAACTAATGAAAAACTGTTTTTT; CDR3 protein: CASSLSYSTTNEKLFF
V gene: TRBV19; clone size: .; D gene: .; J gene: TRBJ2-3; CDR3 DNA: TGTGCCAGTAGTAGAACTCAAGATACGCAGTATTTT; CDR3 protein: CASSRTQDTQYF
V gene: TRBV6-5; clone size: .; D gene: .; J gene: TRBJ1-1; CDR3 DNA: TGTGCCAGCCGGGGGGATGCGGACACTGAAGCTTTCTTT; CDR3 protein: CASRGDADTEAFF
V gene: TRBV5-4; clone size: once; D gene: .; J gene: TRBJ1-1; CDR3 DNA: TGTGCCAGCAGTACAGGTCGTGACACTGAAGCTTTCTTT; CDR3 protein: CASSTGRDTEAFF
V gene: TRBV7-9; clone size: few; D gene: TRBD1; J gene: TRBJ2-7; CDR3 DNA: TGTGCCAGCAGCTGGCCGGGACAGCCCTACGAGCAGTACTTC; CDR3 protein: CASSWPGQPYEQYF
V gene: TRBV5-4; clone size: .; D gene: TRBD1; J gene: TRBJ2-2; CDR3 DNA: TGTGCCAGCACCTCCGGACAGGGTGGCGGGGAGCTGTTTTTT; CDR3 protein: CASTSGQGGGELFF
V gene: TRBV13; clone size: .; D gene: TRBD1; J gene: TRBJ2-1; CDR3 DNA: TGTGCCAGCAGCCCCGGGCGGACAGGGGTATACAATGAGCAGTTCTTC; CDR3 protein: CASSPGRTGVYNEQFF